The present T cell receptor beta chain was sequenced within a study of blood T cell repertoires in COVID-19. Study at large: From the United States, Italy and Spain came samples of acute and convalescent COVID-19. From T cells, B-cell-depleted T cells, or PBMCs came the material, which was cDNA or gDNA.

How the authors handled the data: From reference gene primer amplification, estimates of nucleated cell counts were derived. Using immunoSEQ multiplex PCR, the repertoire was profiled, and TCRdb retains in-frame clones only, with some absent. From that table come the V and J calls and clone size; the DNA was used to work out D and trimming. The table records some 200,000 clones, more than 85% of them present only once. This CDR3 comprises 13 residues. V gave up 8 bases and J gave up 4 bases; unmatched junction bases: 6. Per the germline V gene, CDR1 is MDHEN and CDR2 is SYDVKM. The sample was peripheral blood. The receptor comes from a middle-aged man with active or convalescent COVID-19. The chain joins TRBV28 to TRBJ1-2; 8 bases map to TRBD1. Here the CDR3 DNA reads TGTGCCAGCGGCACAGGGGGTCGCTATGGCTACACCTTC. The encoded protein is CASGTGGRYGYTF.